Each of the 7 T cell receptor beta chains below was sequenced from the same sample in a study of cytomegalovirus exposure and HLA in healthy donors. Using immunoSEQ multiplex PCR, the repertoire was profiled, and TCRdb retains in-frame clones only, with some absent. Of fewer than 400,000 clones listed, nearly 90% are singletons. The sample taken for sequencing was PBMCs. Every receptor here comes from a man younger than 40 in good health and CMV-seronegative.

The V gene is TRBV28, the J gene TRBJ1-2; 9 bases are shared with TRBD1. V shed 5 bases and J 5 bases; nucleotides not matched to a gene: 9. Germline V gene data show CDR1 as MDHEN and CDR2 as SYDVKM. This CDR3 contains 15 residues. As DNA, the CDR3 is TGTGCCAGCAGTCTGGGGACCGGGACAGGGTATGGCTACACCTTC. Its translation: CASSLGTGTGYGYTF.

This chain uses TRBV11-2 with TRBJ2-7; 7 positions agree with TRBD2. Germline values: CDR1 SGHAT, CDR2 FQNNGV. The ends lost 1 base at V and 2 bases at J; junction bases unmatched: 8. CDR3 length: 16 amino acids. CDR3 loop: CASSLGRGRGTYEQYF. Here the CDR3 DNA reads TGTGCCAGCAGCTTAGGCCGGGGGAGGGGAACCTACGAGCAGTACTTC.

In its sample, this clone was seen a few times. The chain carries TRBV11-2 and TRBJ2-7; D is ambiguous. Germline V gene sequence: CDR1 SGHAT, CDR2 FQNNGV. With 8 bases removed from V and 0 bases from J, the gap between germline ends came to 8 bases. The length of the CDR3 is 12 residues. The CDR3 is CASGQISYEQYF. CDR3 coding DNA: TGTGCCAGCGGTCAGATCTCCTACGAGCAGTACTTC.

A single count supports this clone. This chain joins TRBV11-2 and TRBJ2-3, with 7 positions matching TRBD2. V trimming: 3 bases; J trimming: 1 base; junction bases outside the gene matches: 4. The CDR3 spans 15 residues. Germline V gene data show CDR1 as SGHAT and CDR2 as FQNNGV. The CDR3 loop reads CASSFTGGRTDTQYF. CDR3 nucleotides: TGTGCCAGCAGCTTCACGGGGGGACGCACAGATACGCAGTATTTT.

The gene calls are TRBV19 and TRBJ1-2, with D tentatively TRBD1 (6 bases). V lost 5 bases, J lost 5 bases, and 12 bases lay in between. This CDR3 has 13 amino acids. The germline V gene encodes CDR1 LNHDA and CDR2 SQIVND (reference sequence). The DNA of the CDR3 is TGTGCCAGTAGTGAACAGGGAAGGTATGGCTACACCTTC. It codes for CASSEQGRYGYTF.

V is TRBV29-1 and J is TRBJ1-4; 7 bases align to TRBD1. J gave up 7 bases and V 1 base, and 3 bases lay outside the gene matches. The germline gives CDR1 SQVTM, CDR2 ANQGSEA. This CDR3 comprises 13 residues. As DNA, the CDR3 is TGCAGCGTTGAAGGACAGGGCGGTGAAAAACTGTTTTTT. Its translation: CSVEGQGGEKLFF. Full variable domain (missing parts from reference TRBV29-1 and TRBJ1-4): SAVISQKPSRDICQRGTSLTIQCQVDSQVTMMFWYRQQPGQSLTLIATANQGSEATYESGFVIDKFPISRPNLTFSTLTVSNMSPEDSSIYLCSVEGQGGEKLFFGSGTQLSVL.

The chain is built from TRBV25-1 and TRBJ1-4, with D perhaps TRBD1 (6 bases). V was pared by 1 base and J by 0 bases, with 9 bases between. Germline V gene lookup returns CDR1 MGHDK and CDR2 SYGVNS. The CDR3 sequence is 16 residues long. The CDR3: CASSELDSPTNEKLFF. The DNA for the CDR3 is TGTGCCAGCAGTGAATTGGACAGTCCAACTAATGAAAAACTGTTTTTT.